What follows are 29 T cell receptor beta chains derived from one specimen sequenced in a study of OX40 agonist ivuxolimab in advanced cancers. Repertoires were generated with immunoSEQ multiplex PCR, while TCRdb's copy carries only in-frame clones and drops some. The data contain about 44,000 clones, roughly 90% of them singletons. The sequencing used CD4+ or CD8+ T cells sorted from blood, collected in a trial of the OX40 agonist ivuxolimab. The receptor source for this set is an adult with an advanced solid tumor such as melanoma, head and neck, liver or kidney cancer.

This sequence joins TRBV9 and TRBJ2-2; 7 nucleotides line up with TRBD2. J lost 6 bases, V lost 4 bases, and 9 bases had no gene match. CDR3 length: 15 amino acids. Per the germline V gene, CDR1 is SGDLS and CDR2 is YYNGEE. The CDR3 here is CASSMGGGNAGELFF. The CDR3 nucleotides are TGTGCCAGCAGCATGGGGGGAGGGAATGCCGGGGAGCTGTTTTTT.

The genes are TRBV4-1 and TRBJ2-7, with unresolved D. Germline V gene data show CDR1 as MGHRA and CDR2 as YSYEKL. The CDR3 totals 15 residues. V lost 0 bases to trimming and J lost 4 bases, with 13 bases between them. The CDR3 nucleotides are TGCGCCAGCAGCCAAGATCTGCGGAAATCGTACGAGCAGTACTTC. Amino acid sequence: CASSQDLRKSYEQYF.

The J gene is TRBJ2-7, the V gene TRBV7-3; D possibly corresponds to TRBD1 (6 bases). This CDR3 is built from 13 residues. From germline, CDR1 is SGHTA and CDR2 FQGTGA. The ends were cut back, 6 bases at V and 3 bases at J, with 12 bases in the middle. The CDR3 DNA is TGTGCCAGCAGTTCTAAACAGGGCTACGAGCAGTACTTC. It translates to CASSSKQGYEQYF.

The chain is built from TRBV7-2 and TRBJ2-7, with TRBD2 identical over 9 bases. V lost 1 base, J lost 0 bases, and 13 bases stayed unmatched. This CDR3 contains 19 residues. Germline values: CDR1 SGHTA, CDR2 FQGNSA. The CDR3 spells CASSLGLALAGPVSYEQYF. CDR3 DNA: TGTGCCAGCAGCTTAGGGCTAGCTCTAGCGGGGCCAGTCTCCTACGAGCAGTACTTC.

This chain uses TRBV9 with TRBJ2-1; D perhaps matches TRBD2 (5 bases). Looked up from germline, CDR1 is SGDLS and CDR2 is YYNGEE. V was clipped by 0 bases and J by 10 bases, with 5 bases between them. The length of the CDR3 is 11 residues. CDR3 loop: CASSVAGEQFF. The CDR3 bases are TGTGCCAGCAGCGTAGCGGGGGAGCAGTTCTTC. The full variable domain, in which reference TRBV9 and TRBJ2-1 provide the parts outside the CDR3, is DSGVTQTPKHLITATGQRVTLRCSPRSGDLSVYWYQQSLDQGLQFLIQYYNGEERAKGNILERFSAQQFPDLHSELNLSSLELGDSALYFCASSVAGEQFFGPGTRLTVL.

This sequence joins TRBV6-5 and TRBJ1-2; D remains unclear. Deletions cut 5 bases from V and 2 bases from J, with 12 bases between. The CDR3 loop spans 14 amino acids. Germline V gene data show CDR1 as MNHEY and CDR2 as SVGAGI. The DNA for the CDR3 is TGTGCCAGCAGTCCACGGGTTACGAACTATGGCTACACCTTC. Residues: CASSPRVTNYGYTF.

The chain uses TRBV7-8 and TRBJ2-3; D not certain. The V end was cut by 1 base, the J end by 2 bases, with 7 bases between. This CDR3 is built from 14 residues. CDR1 is SGHVS and CDR2 is FQNEAQ in the germline V gene. The DNA for the CDR3 is TGTGCCAGCAGCTTAGTGTGGTCCACAGATACGCAGTATTTT. Amino acid sequence: CASSLVWSTDTQYF.

This chain joins TRBV4-2 and TRBJ2-5; 7 bases match TRBD2. J was trimmed by 1 base and V by 1 base; bases with no gene match: 9. Germline assignment: CDR1 LGHNA and CDR2 YNFKEQ. CDR3 length: 17 amino acids. Written as DNA, the CDR3 is TGTGCCAGCAGCCAAGTACTGCTGGGGGAGGGCCAAGAGACCCAGTACTTC. Its protein product is CASSQVLLGEGQETQYF.

The J gene is TRBJ2-3, the V gene TRBV28; 7 nucleotides align to TRBD2. The CDR3 totals 14 residues. CDR1 and CDR2 (germline): MDHEN, SYDVKM. Trimming removed 1 base from V and 5 bases from J; junction bases left unmatched: 3. CDR3 region: CASSLSGGRDTQYF. The CDR3 nucleotides read TGTGCCAGCAGTTTATCGGGGGGAAGAGATACGCAGTATTTT. Full variable domain (remainder filled in from reference TRBV28 and TRBJ2-3): DVKVTQSSRYLVKRTGEKVFLECVQDMDHENMFWYRQDPGLGLRLIYFSYDVKMKEKGDIPEGYSVSREKKERFSLILESASTNQTSMYLCASSLSGGRDTQYFGPGTRLTVL.

The rearrangement links TRBV27 to TRBJ2-7; no clear D gene. This CDR3 is built from 13 residues. Germline CDR1 and CDR2: MNHEY and SMNVEV (reference sequence). Trimming removed 0 bases at V and 3 bases at J, with 6 bases between. The CDR3 region is CASSLSSVYEQYF. The CDR3 coding sequence is TGTGCCAGCAGTTTATCGTCCGTCTACGAGCAGTACTTC.

The chain links TRBV6-5 to TRBJ2-5, with TRBD1 matching over 9 bases. The J call may not be correct, given that the DNA end is closer to TRBJ2-7. The germline gives CDR1 MNHEY, CDR2 SVGAGI. There are 13 residues in the CDR3. In DNA, the CDR3 is TGTGCCAGTACAGGGGGCGCCTGGAGCGAGCAGTACTTC. Its protein is CASTGGAWSEQYF.

The rearrangement uses TRBV5-5 and TRBJ2-7, with 7 bases aligning to TRBD2. The ends lost 2 bases at V and 4 bases at J; junction bases unmatched: 9. Germline CDR1 reads SGHKS; CDR2 reads YYEKEE (reference sequence). This CDR3 spans 15 amino acids. The CDR3 loop is CASSFPLAGDYEQYF. The CDR3 DNA sequence: TGTGCCAGCAGCTTTCCCTTGGCGGGAGATTACGAGCAGTACTTC.

The chain recombines TRBV6-1 with TRBJ2-7; the D gene is possibly TRBD1 (5 bases). The CDR3 has 13 amino acids. Germline CDR1 MNHNS, CDR2 SASEGT. V lost 8 bases, J lost 2 bases, and 13 bases lay in between. CDR3 in DNA: TGTGCCAGCCGAATGACAGCTGCCTACGAGCAGTACTTC. Translating it yields CASRMTAAYEQYF.

The CDR3 DNA follows: TGTGCCAGCAGCTTGCCCGGGACAGCGGTCTCTGGAAACACCATATATTTT. Its translation: CASSLPGTAVSGNTIYF. The genes are TRBV5-4 and TRBJ1-3; 7 bases align to TRBD1. Germline V gives CDR1 SGHNT, CDR2 YYREEE (reference sequence). The CDR3 contains 17 residues. Losses at the gene ends were 1 base for V and 0 bases for J; bases not matched to a gene: 7.

V and J are TRBV18 and TRBJ2-7; 8 bases are a match to TRBD1. The CDR3 has 14 residues. Germline CDR1 KGHSH, CDR2 LQKENI. V lost 6 bases and J lost 4; bases outside the gene matches: 8. The CDR3 DNA reads TGTGCCAGCTCCCCGGTCACAGGGGGGTACGAGCAGTACTTC. Its protein is CASSPVTGGYEQYF.

CDR3: CASSYVVGPPTDEQFF. DNA for the CDR3: TGTGCCAGCAGCTACGTTGTGGGGCCTCCTACGGATGAGCAGTTCTTC. J is TRBJ2-1 and V is TRBV7-2; maybe TRBD1 (5 bases). This CDR3 spans 16 amino acids. CDR1 is SGHTA, CDR2 FQGNSA, per germline. The V end was cut by 4 bases, the J end by 8 bases, with 21 bases between.

This chain joins TRBV28 and TRBJ1-4; the D gene is possibly TRBD1 (5 bases). The ends were cut back, 8 bases at V and 8 bases at J, with 27 bases in the middle. Germline CDR1 MDHEN, CDR2 SYDVKM. This CDR3 is 17 amino acids long. CDR3 nucleotides: TGTGCCAGCTTCACCTTCTCCGGGGGTCGGAAGGGCGAAAAACTGTTTTTT. Amino acid sequence: CASFTFSGGRKGEKLFF.

The chain employs TRBV4-3 and TRBJ2-1; D is unresolved. Trimming cost V 4 bases and J 10 bases, with 14 bases left between them. There are 13 residues in the CDR3. The germline CDR1 and CDR2 sequences are LGHNA and YSLEER. The CDR3 bases are TGCGCCAGCAGCCTGACCCTGGATTACGAGCAGTTCTTC. Residues: CASSLTLDYEQFF.

The V and J genes are TRBV11-3 and TRBJ2-1, with 11 bases aligning to TRBD2. Trimming at V came to 5 bases and at J to 6 bases, leaving 21 bases not matched to a gene. The CDR3 is made up of 20 amino acids. Germline V lookup: CDR1 SGHNT, CDR2 YENEEA. Written as DNA, the CDR3 is TGTGCCAGCAGCCCGGAGACTAGCGGGAATATTCTCCGGTGGGGCAATGAGCAGTTCTTC. Translation gives CASSPETSGNILRWGNEQFF.

Remarks on this clone: The junction differs from germline at one of its ends, possibly a read error. The chain carries TRBV27 and TRBJ2-7, with a possible D match to TRBD2 (5 bases). The germline CDR1 and CDR2 sequences are MNHEY and SMNVEV (reference sequence). The CDR3 loop spans 11 amino acids. CDR3 sequence reads: CLSGNSYEQYF. As DNA, the CDR3 is TGCCTATCGGGGAACTCCTACGAGCAGTACTTC.

The V call is TRBV7-2, the J call TRBJ2-1, with TRBD2 matching 9 bases. Germline CDR1 SGHTA, CDR2 FQGNSA. After removal of 1 base from V and 1 base from J, the junction contained 5 bases not matched to a gene. The CDR3 contains 17 residues. The CDR3 DNA follows: TGTGCCAGCAGCTTAGGCGGACTAGCGCCATCCTACAATGAGCAGTTCTTC. Its translation is CASSLGGLAPSYNEQFF.

The J gene is TRBJ2-7, the V gene TRBV27; tentatively, D is TRBD1 (6 bases). Germline V gene data show CDR1 as MNHEY and CDR2 as SMNVEV (reference sequence). With 6 bases removed from V and 4 bases from J, the gap between germline ends came to 13 bases. There are 13 residues in the CDR3. The CDR3 reads CASRPGHAYEQYF. The DNA of the CDR3 is TGTGCCAGCAGACCGGGACACGCGTACGAGCAGTACTTC.

The J gene is TRBJ1-5, the V gene TRBV7-8, with D possibly being TRBD1 (5 bases). CDR1 and CDR2 from the germline V gene are SGHVS and FQNEAQ. The CDR3 loop spans 16 amino acids. V was cut by 4 bases and J by 2 bases, with 15 bases left in between. CDR3 nucleotide sequence: TGTGCCAGCAGCTGGGAGGGGTTTTCGGGCAATCAGCCCCAGCATTTT. As protein: CASSWEGFSGNQPQHF.

V gene TRBV5-6 combines with J gene TRBJ2-3; D not certain. This CDR3 has 16 amino acids. V was trimmed by 4 bases and J by 1 base, leaving 16 bases between them. Germline loops: CDR1 SGHDT, CDR2 YYEEEE. CDR3 sequence reads: CASSLIDMIGTDTQYF. Written as DNA, the CDR3 is TGTGCCAGCAGCCTGATAGATATGATTGGCACAGATACGCAGTATTTT. The full variable domain, with the rest looked up from reference TRBV5-6 and TRBJ2-3, is DAGVTQSPTHLIKTRGQQVTLRCSPKSGHDTVSWYQQALGQGPQFIFQYYEEEERQRGNFPDRFSGHQFPNYSSELNVNALLLGDSALYLCASSLIDMIGTDTQYFGPGTRLTVL.

V usage is TRBV7-6 and J usage is TRBJ2-3; D is uncertain. Looked up from germline, CDR1 is SGHVS and CDR2 is FNYEAQ. This CDR3 spans 13 amino acids. Deletions cut 5 bases from V and 4 bases from J, with 10 bases between. This CDR3 is CASSASAADTQYF. The CDR3 DNA sequence: TGTGCCAGCAGCGCCAGTGCCGCAGATACGCAGTATTTT.

The chain carries TRBV2 and TRBJ2-2; D unclear. This CDR3 comprises 16 residues. In germline, CDR1 is SNHLY, CDR2 FYNNEI. The germline V and J ends were trimmed by 2 bases and 7 bases, with 17 bases remaining between them. The CDR3 here is CASSETFSTRVGELFF. CDR3 bases: TGTGCCAGCAGTGAAACTTTTTCCACCCGGGTCGGGGAGCTGTTTTTT.

The rearrangement uses TRBV28 and TRBJ2-7; weak D call: TRBD1 (5 bases). This CDR3 comprises 16 residues. Germline values: CDR1 MDHEN, CDR2 SYDVKM. V was pared by 1 base and J by 4 bases, with 17 bases between. CDR3 protein: CASSLSVAGIFYEQYF. CDR3 nucleotide sequence: TGTGCCAGCAGTTTATCGGTAGCAGGGATATTTTACGAGCAGTACTTC.

This rearrangement joins TRBV6-1 to TRBJ2-3; either TRBD1 or TRBD2 may fit D (5 bases each). Germline CDR1 reads MNHNS; CDR2 reads SASEGT. V was clipped by 0 bases and J by 0 bases, with 10 bases between them. The CDR3 totals 16 residues. The DNA for the CDR3 is TGTGCCAGCAGTGAAGCGGGATGGGGGAGCACAGATACGCAGTATTTT. Translation: CASSEAGWGSTDTQYF.

V gene TRBV5-1 combines with J gene TRBJ2-2; no reliable D call. This CDR3 spans 11 amino acids. Germline V CDR1 and CDR2: SGHRS, YFSETQ. Between the trimmed V and J ends, which lost 6 bases and 4 bases, there was a span of 4 bases. CDR3 in amino acids: CASKVTGELFF. DNA of the CDR3: TGCGCCAGCAAGGTCACCGGGGAGCTGTTTTTT.